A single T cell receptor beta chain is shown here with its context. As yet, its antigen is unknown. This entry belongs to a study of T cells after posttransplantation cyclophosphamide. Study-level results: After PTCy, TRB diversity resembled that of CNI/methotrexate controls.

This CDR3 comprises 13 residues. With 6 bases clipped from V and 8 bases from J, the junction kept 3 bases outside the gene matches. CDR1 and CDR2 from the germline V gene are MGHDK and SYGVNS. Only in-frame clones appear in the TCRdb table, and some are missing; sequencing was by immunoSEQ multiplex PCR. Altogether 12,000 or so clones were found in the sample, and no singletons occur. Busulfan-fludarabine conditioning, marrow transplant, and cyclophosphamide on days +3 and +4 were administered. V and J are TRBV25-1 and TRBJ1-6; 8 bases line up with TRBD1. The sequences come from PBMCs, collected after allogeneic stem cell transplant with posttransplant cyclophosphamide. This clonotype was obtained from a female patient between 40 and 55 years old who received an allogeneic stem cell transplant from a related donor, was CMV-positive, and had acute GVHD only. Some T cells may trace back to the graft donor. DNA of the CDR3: TGTGCCAGCAGGGACAGGGTCGATTCACCCCTCCACTTT. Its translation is CASRDRVDSPLHF.